These T cell receptor beta chains were read from a single sample in a study of shared clonotypes between healthy human individuals. Libraries were prepared by immunoSEQ multiplex PCR; TCRdb keeps only in-frame clonotypes and omits some of them. The data hold about 470,000 clones, with about four fifths observed a single time. The sample taken for sequencing was PBMCs. These receptors came from a woman aged 40 to 50 in good health. Some clones in this sample may be carry-over from other donors' samples. Each CDR3 is given with its conserved first and last residue. The D gene is left open where the match is weak. Expanded clones get a size class; other rows say once, few or many, or leave the size out.

CDR3 protein	CDR3 DNA	V gene	J gene	clone size	CDR3 length	D gene
CASSYGYTGELFF	TGTGCCAGCAGCTATGGATACACCGGGGAGCTGTTTTTT	TRBV7-9	TRBJ2-2	NA	13	NA
CASSGRDSRTDTQYF	TGTGCCAGCTCAGGCCGGGACTCCCGTACAGATACGCAGTATTTT	TRBV18	TRBJ2-3	NA	15	NA
CASTRGRPYEQYF	TGTGCCAGCACAAGAGGCCGCCCCTACGAGCAGTACTTC	TRBV6-4	TRBJ2-7	NA	13	NA
CASSPGGGRTSDTQYF	TGTGCCAGCAGCCCTGGGGGCGGGAGGACCTCAGATACGCAGTATTTT	TRBV7-9	TRBJ2-3	NA	16	TRBD2
CASSIRRGEQYF	TGTGCCAGTAGTATACGACGGGGAGAGCAGTACTTC	TRBV19	TRBJ2-7	NA	12	NA
CASSTRGLAGGYEQYF	TGTGCCAGCAGCACCCGGGGGCTAGCGGGAGGTTACGAGCAGTACTTC	TRBV7-2	TRBJ2-7	NA	16	TRBD2
CASSPRTGGETQYF	TGCGCCAGCAGCCCAAGAACGGGGGGGGAGACCCAGTACTTC	TRBV5-1	TRBJ2-5	NA	14	TRBD2
CASSGEKTQYF	TGTGCCAGCAGTGGGGAGAAGACCCAGTACTTC	TRBV2	TRBJ2-5	NA	11	NA
CASTPAYEQYF	TGTGCCAGCACACCGGCCTACGAGCAGTACTTC	TRBV2	TRBJ2-7	once	11	NA
CASSLANEKLFF	TGTGCCAGCTCACTTGCAAATGAAAAACTGTTTTTT	TRBV18	TRBJ1-4	NA	12	NA
CASSSGTSGFPFYNEQFF	TGTGCCAGCAGCTCGGGGACTAGCGGGTTCCCCTTCTACAATGAGCAGTTCTTC	TRBV7-2	TRBJ2-1	NA	18	TRBD2
CASSPGQGNQPQHF	TGTGCCAGCAGCCCGGGACAGGGCAATCAGCCCCAGCATTTT	TRBV7-8	TRBJ1-5	many	14	TRBD1
CASAPGGAYEVGNQSQHF	TGCGCCAGCGCCCCAGGGGGCGCTTATGAGGTTGGCAATCAGTCCCAGCATTTT	TRBV23-1	TRBJ1-5	NA	18	TRBD1
CASSDPSGSIYEQYF	TGTGCCAGCAGTGATCCTAGCGGGAGTATATACGAGCAGTACTTC	TRBV25-1	TRBJ2-7	NA	15	TRBD2
CATSRLTGVRRDQPQHF	TGTGCCACCAGCAGACTCACAGGGGTGAGACGGGATCAGCCCCAGCATTTT	TRBV15	TRBJ1-5	few	17	TRBD1
CASSLDSEAFF	TGTGCCAGCAGCTTGGATTCTGAAGCTTTCTTT	TRBV5-5	TRBJ1-1	NA	11	NA
CASSELGGGRYGYTF	TGTGCCAGCAGTGAATTGGGTGGGGGACGCTATGGCTACACCTTC	TRBV2	TRBJ1-2	NA	15	NA
CASSLDIQETQYF	TGTGCCAGCTCCCTTGACATCCAAGAGACCCAGTACTTC	TRBV18	TRBJ2-5	once	13	NA
CAWQKQGAGNQPQHF	TGTGCCTGGCAAAAGCAGGGGGCTGGCAATCAGCCCCAGCATTTT	TRBV30	TRBJ1-5	NA	15	TRBD1
CASSTRTSGVFSYEQYF	TGTGCCAGCAGCACCAGGACTAGCGGGGTCTTTTCCTACGAGCAGTACTTC	TRBV21-1	TRBJ2-7	NA	17	NA
CASSVGNTPGTEAFF	TGTGCCAGCAGTGTCGGCAACACCCCGGGGACTGAAGCTTTCTTT	TRBV2	TRBJ1-1	NA	15	NA
CASSLGAGGPFNEQFF	TGCGCCAGCAGCTTGGGAGCGGGAGGCCCTTTCAATGAGCAGTTCTTC	TRBV5-1	TRBJ2-1	NA	16	TRBD2
CASSSPTGGVADTQYF	TGTGCCAGCAGTTCTCCGACAGGAGGGGTAGCAGATACGCAGTATTTT	TRBV27	TRBJ2-3	NA	16	NA
CASSLDRGNMARQPQHF	TGTGCCAGCAGCTTAGACCGGGGGAACATGGCGCGTCAGCCCCAGCATTTT	TRBV7-2	TRBJ1-5	NA	17	NA
CASSPGTGRAETQYF	TGTGCCAGCAGCCCCGGGACAGGGCGCGCAGAGACCCAGTACTTC	TRBV6-5	TRBJ2-5	NA	15	TRBD1
CASSFGRSNQPQHF	TGTGCCAGCAGTTTTGGACGGAGCAATCAGCCCCAGCATTTT	TRBV28	TRBJ1-5	NA	14	NA
CASSPDRVGTEAFF	TGTGCCAGCAGCCCGGATAGGGTAGGCACTGAAGCTTTCTTT	TRBV7-8	TRBJ1-1	few	14	NA
CASSLSSGISYEQYF	TGTGCCAGCAGCTTGAGTAGCGGGATTTCCTACGAGCAGTACTTC	TRBV5-4	TRBJ2-7	NA	15	TRBD2
CASSLLRSRQGYTGELFF	TGTGCCAGCAGCTTATTACGTTCTCGGCAGGGTTACACCGGGGAGCTGTTTTTT	TRBV7-9	TRBJ2-2	many	18	NA
CASSSDRAGELFF	TGTGCCAGCAGCTCCGACAGGGCCGGGGAGCTGTTTTTT	TRBV7-2	TRBJ2-2	NA	13	TRBD1
CATQRGQGSGYTF	TGTGCCACCCAACGAGGGCAGGGGTCTGGCTACACCTTC	TRBV2	TRBJ1-2	NA	13	NA
CASSEMAANTEAFF	TGTGCCAGCAGTGAAATGGCGGCAAACACTGAAGCTTTCTTT	TRBV2	TRBJ1-1	NA	14	NA
CASSLGTSGTREQYF	TGTGCCAGCAGTTTAGGGACTAGCGGAACTCGCGAGCAGTACTTC	TRBV28	TRBJ2-7	NA	15	TRBD2
CASSHPIGGTGDNEQFF	TGTGCCAGCAGCCATCCCATCGGAGGGACAGGGGACAATGAGCAGTTCTTC	TRBV4-2	TRBJ2-1	NA	17	TRBD1
CASSYLQGHTGELFF	TGTGCCAGCAGCTACCTACAGGGGCACACCGGGGAGCTGTTTTTT	TRBV7-9	TRBJ2-2	NA	15	TRBD1
CATATSEREFF	TGTGCCACCGCCACTAGCGAAAGGGAGTTCTTC	TRBV6-5	TRBJ2-1	NA	11	TRBD2
CASSVSGRESDTQYF	TGCGCCAGCAGCGTTAGCGGGAGGGAGTCAGATACGCAGTATTTT	TRBV5-1	TRBJ2-3	NA	15	TRBD2
CASSLGPDNEQFF	TGTGCCAGCAGCTTAGGGCCAGACAATGAGCAGTTCTTC	TRBV7-8	TRBJ2-1	NA	13	NA
CASSPGGGDTEAFF	TGTGCCAGCTCCCCGGGGGGAGGGGACACTGAAGCTTTCTTT	TRBV7-3	TRBJ1-1	NA	14	NA
CAWSVRTTGELFF	TGTGCCTGGAGTGTACGTACCACCGGGGAGCTGTTTTTT	TRBV30	TRBJ2-2	NA	13	NA
CASSPTWGEFYNEQFF	TGCGCCAGCAGCCCCACATGGGGGGAGTTCTACAATGAGCAGTTCTTC	TRBV5-1	TRBJ2-1	NA	16	NA